This TCR beta chain was captured by sequencing in a study of T cell repertoires in cytomegalovirus infection. Study as a whole: CMV infection plus the matching HLA type was flagged by public TCR beta signatures.

To note about this clonotype: Its specificity is not known.

MiXCR, applied by TCRdb to the reads, yields one record per CDR3 protein. There are around 530,000 distinct CDR3 sequences in the sample; less than 30% occur only once, and approximately 13% lies in the top ten. Study-level results: Predominance within the ex vivo response was attributable to HLA-C-restricted CMV-specific TCR beta clonotypes. People with CMV and the relevant HLA were identified by cumulative public TCR beta family frequency.

CDR3 length equals 16 residues. Germline-derived CDR1 and CDR2 are LGHDT and YNNKEL (reference sequence). V was pared by 4 bases and J by 10 bases, with 13 bases of the junction left unmatched. Material: PBMCs. The source of this sequence is a human donor in good health (CMV status not recorded). Some clones in this sample may be carry-over from other donors' samples. This chain links TRBV3-1 with TRBJ1-6, with TRBD1 identical over 7 bases. The chain's CDR3 is CASSLGGPRGGSPLHF. In DNA, the CDR3 is TGTGCCAGCAGCCTGGGAGGGCCCCGAGGGGGCTCACCCCTCCACTTT.